The 2 T cell receptor beta chains reported below all come from one sample, sequenced in a study of T cell responses to AZD1222 COVID-19 vaccine. Produced via immunoSEQ multiplex PCR; TCRdb's table is partial and in-frame only. This table holds roughly 120,000 clones, under 95% found once. The sequenced sample was peripheral blood, obtained on day 0 of AZD1222 vaccination. The receptors shown here come from an adult in good health.

This clone has more than one count but fewer than ten. V usage is TRBV14 and J usage is TRBJ2-3, with unresolved D. Germline V CDR1 and CDR2: SGHDN, FVKESK. Trimming removed 3 bases from V and 8 bases from J, with 9 bases in between. The CDR3 is made up of 12 amino acids. The CDR3 loop reads CASSQGLATQYF. The CDR3 DNA reads as TGTGCCAGCAGCCAGGGGTTAGCTACGCAGTATTTT.

The chain has TRBV6-5 and TRBJ1-2, with a tentative D call TRBD1 (6 bases). This CDR3 is built from 13 residues. Trimming cost V 6 bases and J 3 bases, with 11 bases left between them. Germline CDR1 reads MNHEY; CDR2 reads SVGAGI. CDR3 amino acids: CASRQQGDYGYTF. For the CDR3, the DNA is TGTGCCAGCAGGCAACAGGGAGACTATGGCTACACCTTC.